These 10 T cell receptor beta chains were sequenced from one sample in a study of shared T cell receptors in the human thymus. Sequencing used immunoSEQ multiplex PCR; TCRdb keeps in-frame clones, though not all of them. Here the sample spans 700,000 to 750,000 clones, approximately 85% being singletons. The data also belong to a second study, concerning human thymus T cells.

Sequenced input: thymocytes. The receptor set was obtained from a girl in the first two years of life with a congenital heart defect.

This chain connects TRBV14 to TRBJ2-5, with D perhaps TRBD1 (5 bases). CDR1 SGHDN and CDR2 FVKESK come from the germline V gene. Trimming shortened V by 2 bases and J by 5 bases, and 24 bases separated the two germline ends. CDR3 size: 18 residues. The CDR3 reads CASSQSGQGWIGWETQYF. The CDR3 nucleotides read TGTGCCAGCAGCCAAAGTGGGCAGGGTTGGATTGGGTGGGAGACCCAGTACTTC.

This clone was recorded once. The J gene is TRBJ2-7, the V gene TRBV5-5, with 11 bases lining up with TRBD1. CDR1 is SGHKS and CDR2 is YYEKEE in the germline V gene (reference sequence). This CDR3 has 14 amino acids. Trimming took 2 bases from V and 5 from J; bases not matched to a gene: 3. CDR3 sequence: CASSFRTGGHEQYF. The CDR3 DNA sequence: TGTGCCAGCAGCTTTAGGACAGGGGGCCACGAGCAGTACTTC. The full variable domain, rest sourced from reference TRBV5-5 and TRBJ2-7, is DAGVTQSPTHLIKTRGQQVTLRCSPISGHKSVSWYQQVLGQGPQFIFQYYEKEERGRGNFPDRFSARQFPNYSSELNVNALLLGDSALYLCASSFRTGGHEQYFGPGTRLTVT.

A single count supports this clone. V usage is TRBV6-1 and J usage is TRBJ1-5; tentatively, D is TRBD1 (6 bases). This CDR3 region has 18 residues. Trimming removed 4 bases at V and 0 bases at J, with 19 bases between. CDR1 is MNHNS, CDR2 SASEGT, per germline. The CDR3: CASSVSPDRKYSNQPQHF. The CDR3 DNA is TGTGCCAGCAGTGTCTCCCCCGACAGGAAGTATAGCAATCAGCCCCAGCATTTT.

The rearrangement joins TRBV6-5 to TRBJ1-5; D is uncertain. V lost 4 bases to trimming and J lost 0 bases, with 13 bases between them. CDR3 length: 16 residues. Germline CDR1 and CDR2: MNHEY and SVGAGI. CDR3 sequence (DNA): TGTGCCAGCAGTTTGGGAGGAACTAATAGCAATCAGCCCCAGCATTTT. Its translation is CASSLGGTNSNQPQHF.

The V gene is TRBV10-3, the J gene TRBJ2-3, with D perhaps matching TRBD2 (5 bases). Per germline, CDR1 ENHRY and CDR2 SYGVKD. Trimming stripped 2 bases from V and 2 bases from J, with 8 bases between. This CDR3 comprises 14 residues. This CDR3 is CAISETRPTDTQYF. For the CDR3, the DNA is TGTGCCATCAGTGAGACTAGGCCCACAGATACGCAGTATTTT.

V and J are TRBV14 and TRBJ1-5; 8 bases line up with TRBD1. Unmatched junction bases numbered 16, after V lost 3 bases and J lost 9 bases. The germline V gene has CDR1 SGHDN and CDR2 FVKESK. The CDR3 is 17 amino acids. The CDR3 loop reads CASSHTDREGISGPQHF. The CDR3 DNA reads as TGTGCCAGCAGCCACACGGACAGGGAAGGTATCAGCGGGCCCCAGCATTTT.

The CDR3 DNA reads TGCGCCAGCAGCCAAGAGGTGGACAGGGTCTCTCTCTATGGGGCCAACGTCCTGACTTTC. It encodes CASSQEVDRVSLYGANVLTF. The rearrangement joins TRBV4-1 to TRBJ2-6, with 8 bases lining up with TRBD1. The CDR3 is 20 residues long. J was trimmed by 3 bases and V by 0 bases; bases with no gene match: 13. CDR1 MGHRA and CDR2 YSYEKL come from the germline V gene.

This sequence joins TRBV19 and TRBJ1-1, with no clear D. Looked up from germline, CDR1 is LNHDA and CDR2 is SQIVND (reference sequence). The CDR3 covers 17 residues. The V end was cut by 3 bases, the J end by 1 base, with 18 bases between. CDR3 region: CASSISPTRSPNTEAFF. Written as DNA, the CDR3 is TGTGCCAGTAGTATTTCACCTACCCGGTCCCCGAACACTGAAGCTTTCTTT.

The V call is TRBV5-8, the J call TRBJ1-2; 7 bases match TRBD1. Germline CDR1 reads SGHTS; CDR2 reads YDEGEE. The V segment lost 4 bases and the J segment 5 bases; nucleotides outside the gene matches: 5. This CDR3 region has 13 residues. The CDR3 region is CASSGRQGYGYTF. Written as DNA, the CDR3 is TGTGCCAGCAGCGGAAGACAGGGTTATGGCTACACCTTC.

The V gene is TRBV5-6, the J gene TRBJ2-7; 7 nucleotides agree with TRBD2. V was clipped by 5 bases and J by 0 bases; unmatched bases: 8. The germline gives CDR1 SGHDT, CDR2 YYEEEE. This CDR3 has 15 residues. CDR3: CASSSFLAASYEQYF. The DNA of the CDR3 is TGTGCCAGCAGTTCCTTTCTAGCGGCCTCCTACGAGCAGTACTTC.